These T cell receptor beta chains were read from a single sample in a study of cytomegalovirus exposure and HLA in healthy donors. Profiling relied on immunoSEQ multiplex PCR, and the TCRdb table lists in-frame clones only, not all of them. The table shows about 280,000 clones, with around 89% occurring only once. The sample was PBMCs. Receptors originate from a woman under 30 in good health and CMV-seronegative. Both conserved end residues are part of each CDR3.

J gene: TRBJ1-5
V gene: TRBV23-1
CDR3 protein: CARRKRTGESNQPQHF

J gene: TRBJ2-3
V gene: TRBV2
CDR3 protein: CASSTDRTLTDTQYF

J gene: TRBJ1-4
V gene: TRBV28
CDR3 protein: CASSYGTATNEKLFF

J gene: TRBJ2-2
V gene: TRBV5-1
CDR3 protein: CASKLVGGSGELFF

J gene: TRBJ2-3
V gene: TRBV18
CDR3 protein: CASSLTGGRDTQYF

J gene: TRBJ2-5
V gene: TRBV28
CDR3 protein: CASRPGGQETQYF

J gene: TRBJ1-5
V gene: TRBV2
CDR3 protein: CASLENGGYSNQPQHF

J gene: TRBJ2-1
V gene: TRBV7-9
CDR3 protein: CASSPPSMTDEQFF

J gene: TRBJ1-2
V gene: TRBV19
CDR3 protein: CASSMGHGYTF

J gene: TRBJ1-1
V gene: TRBV4-1
CDR3 protein: CASSQVTGFGTEAFF

J gene: TRBJ1-1
V gene: TRBV28
CDR3 protein: CASLRAGEGRTEAFF

J gene: TRBJ2-1
V gene: TRBV10-3
CDR3 protein: CAISGTSGAYNEQFF

J gene: TRBJ1-3
V gene: TRBV27
CDR3 protein: CASSPFYGDITSRGNTIYF

J gene: TRBJ2-1
V gene: TRBV9
CDR3 protein: CASSAKRAEGGKEQFF